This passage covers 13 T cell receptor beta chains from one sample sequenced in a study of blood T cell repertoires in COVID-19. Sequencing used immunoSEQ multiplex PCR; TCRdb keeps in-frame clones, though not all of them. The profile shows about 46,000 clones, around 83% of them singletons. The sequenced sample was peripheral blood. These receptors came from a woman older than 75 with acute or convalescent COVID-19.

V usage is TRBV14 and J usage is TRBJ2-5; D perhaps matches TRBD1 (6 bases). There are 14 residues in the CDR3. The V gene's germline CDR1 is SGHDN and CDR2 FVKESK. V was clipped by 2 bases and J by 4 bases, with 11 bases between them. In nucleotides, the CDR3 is TGTGCCAGCAGCCAACAGACAGGTCTAGAGACCCAGTACTTC. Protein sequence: CASSQQTGLETQYF.

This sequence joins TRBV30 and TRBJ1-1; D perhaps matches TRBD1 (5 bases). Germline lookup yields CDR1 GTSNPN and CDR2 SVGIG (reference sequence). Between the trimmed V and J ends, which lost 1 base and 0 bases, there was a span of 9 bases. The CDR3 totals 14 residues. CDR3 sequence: CAWSDWGVNTEAFF. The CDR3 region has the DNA TGTGCCTGGAGTGATTGGGGGGTGAACACTGAAGCTTTCTTT.

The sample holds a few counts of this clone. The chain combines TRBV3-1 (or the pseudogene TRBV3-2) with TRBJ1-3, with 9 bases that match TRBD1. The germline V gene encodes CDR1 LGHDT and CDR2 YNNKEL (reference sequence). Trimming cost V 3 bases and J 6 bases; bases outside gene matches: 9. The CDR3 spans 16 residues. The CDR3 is CASSHTGTGFENTIYF. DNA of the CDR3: TGTGCCAGCAGCCATACCGGGACAGGGTTCGAAAACACCATATATTTT.

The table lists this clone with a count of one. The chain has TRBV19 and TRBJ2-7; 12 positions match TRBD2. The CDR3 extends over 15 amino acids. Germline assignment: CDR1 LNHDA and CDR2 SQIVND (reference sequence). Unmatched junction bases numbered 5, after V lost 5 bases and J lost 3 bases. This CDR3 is CASSSRTSGDYEQYF. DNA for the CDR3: TGTGCCAGTAGTTCCAGGACTAGCGGGGACTACGAGCAGTACTTC.

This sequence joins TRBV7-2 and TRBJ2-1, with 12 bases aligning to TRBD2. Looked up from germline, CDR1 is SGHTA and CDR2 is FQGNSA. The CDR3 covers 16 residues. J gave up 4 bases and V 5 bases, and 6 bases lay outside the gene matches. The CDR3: CASSLTSGGAYNEQFF. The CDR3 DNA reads TGTGCCAGCAGCCTGACTAGCGGGGGCGCTTACAATGAGCAGTTCTTC.

The CDR3 spells CASSYTGELVEQYF. The CDR3 bases are TGTGCCAGCAGTTACACAGGGGAATTGGTCGAGCAGTACTTC. V and J are TRBV6-2 or TRBV6-3 and TRBJ2-7, with 7 nucleotides matching TRBD1. The CDR3 consists of 14 residues. The germline CDR1 and CDR2 sequences are MNHEY and SVGEGT. V lost 2 bases to trimming and J lost 6 bases; unmatched junction nucleotides: 7.

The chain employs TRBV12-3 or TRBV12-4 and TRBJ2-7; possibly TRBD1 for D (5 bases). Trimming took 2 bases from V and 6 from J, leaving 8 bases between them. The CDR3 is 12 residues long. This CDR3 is CASSLQGVEQYF. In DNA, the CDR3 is TGTGCCAGCAGTTTACAGGGTGTCGAGCAGTACTTC.

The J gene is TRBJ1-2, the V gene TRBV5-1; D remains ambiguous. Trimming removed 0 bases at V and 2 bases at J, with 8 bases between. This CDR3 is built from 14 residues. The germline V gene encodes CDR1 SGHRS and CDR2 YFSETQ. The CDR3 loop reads CASSLGPENYGYTF. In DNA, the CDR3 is TGCGCCAGCAGCTTGGGTCCGGAGAACTATGGCTACACCTTC.

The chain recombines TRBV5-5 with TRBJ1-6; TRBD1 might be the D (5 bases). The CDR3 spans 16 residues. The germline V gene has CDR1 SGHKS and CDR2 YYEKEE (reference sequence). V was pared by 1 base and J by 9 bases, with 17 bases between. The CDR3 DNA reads TGTGCCAGCAGCTTGCTATCAGGGATAAGTTCTTCACCCCTCCACTTT. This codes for CASSLLSGISSSPLHF.

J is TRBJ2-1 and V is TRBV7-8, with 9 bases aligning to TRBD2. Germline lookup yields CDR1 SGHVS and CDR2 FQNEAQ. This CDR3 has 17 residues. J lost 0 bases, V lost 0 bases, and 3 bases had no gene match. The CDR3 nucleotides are TGTGCCAGCAGCTTAGCAGCGGGGGGAAGCTCCTACAATGAGCAGTTCTTC. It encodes CASSLAAGGSSYNEQFF.

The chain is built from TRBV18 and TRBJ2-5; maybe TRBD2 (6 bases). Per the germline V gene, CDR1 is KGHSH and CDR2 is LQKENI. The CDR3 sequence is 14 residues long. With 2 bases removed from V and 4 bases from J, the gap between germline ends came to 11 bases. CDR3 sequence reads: CASSPEFGGETQYF. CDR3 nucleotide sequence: TGTGCCAGCTCACCAGAATTCGGGGGAGAGACCCAGTACTTC.

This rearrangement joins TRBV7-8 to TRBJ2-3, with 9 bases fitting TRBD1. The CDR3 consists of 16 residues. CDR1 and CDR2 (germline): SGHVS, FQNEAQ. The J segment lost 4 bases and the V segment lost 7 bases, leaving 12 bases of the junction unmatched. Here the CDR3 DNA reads TGTGCCAGCACCCTCTCGGGACAGGGTTTCGCAGATACGCAGTATTTT. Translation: CASTLSGQGFADTQYF.

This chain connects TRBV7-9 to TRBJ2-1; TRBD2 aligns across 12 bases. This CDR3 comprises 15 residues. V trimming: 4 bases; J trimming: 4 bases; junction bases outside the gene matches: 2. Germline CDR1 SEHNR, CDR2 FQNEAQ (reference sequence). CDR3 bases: TGTGCCAGCAGCTCGGGACTAGCGGGTTACAATGAGCAGTTCTTC. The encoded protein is CASSSGLAGYNEQFF.